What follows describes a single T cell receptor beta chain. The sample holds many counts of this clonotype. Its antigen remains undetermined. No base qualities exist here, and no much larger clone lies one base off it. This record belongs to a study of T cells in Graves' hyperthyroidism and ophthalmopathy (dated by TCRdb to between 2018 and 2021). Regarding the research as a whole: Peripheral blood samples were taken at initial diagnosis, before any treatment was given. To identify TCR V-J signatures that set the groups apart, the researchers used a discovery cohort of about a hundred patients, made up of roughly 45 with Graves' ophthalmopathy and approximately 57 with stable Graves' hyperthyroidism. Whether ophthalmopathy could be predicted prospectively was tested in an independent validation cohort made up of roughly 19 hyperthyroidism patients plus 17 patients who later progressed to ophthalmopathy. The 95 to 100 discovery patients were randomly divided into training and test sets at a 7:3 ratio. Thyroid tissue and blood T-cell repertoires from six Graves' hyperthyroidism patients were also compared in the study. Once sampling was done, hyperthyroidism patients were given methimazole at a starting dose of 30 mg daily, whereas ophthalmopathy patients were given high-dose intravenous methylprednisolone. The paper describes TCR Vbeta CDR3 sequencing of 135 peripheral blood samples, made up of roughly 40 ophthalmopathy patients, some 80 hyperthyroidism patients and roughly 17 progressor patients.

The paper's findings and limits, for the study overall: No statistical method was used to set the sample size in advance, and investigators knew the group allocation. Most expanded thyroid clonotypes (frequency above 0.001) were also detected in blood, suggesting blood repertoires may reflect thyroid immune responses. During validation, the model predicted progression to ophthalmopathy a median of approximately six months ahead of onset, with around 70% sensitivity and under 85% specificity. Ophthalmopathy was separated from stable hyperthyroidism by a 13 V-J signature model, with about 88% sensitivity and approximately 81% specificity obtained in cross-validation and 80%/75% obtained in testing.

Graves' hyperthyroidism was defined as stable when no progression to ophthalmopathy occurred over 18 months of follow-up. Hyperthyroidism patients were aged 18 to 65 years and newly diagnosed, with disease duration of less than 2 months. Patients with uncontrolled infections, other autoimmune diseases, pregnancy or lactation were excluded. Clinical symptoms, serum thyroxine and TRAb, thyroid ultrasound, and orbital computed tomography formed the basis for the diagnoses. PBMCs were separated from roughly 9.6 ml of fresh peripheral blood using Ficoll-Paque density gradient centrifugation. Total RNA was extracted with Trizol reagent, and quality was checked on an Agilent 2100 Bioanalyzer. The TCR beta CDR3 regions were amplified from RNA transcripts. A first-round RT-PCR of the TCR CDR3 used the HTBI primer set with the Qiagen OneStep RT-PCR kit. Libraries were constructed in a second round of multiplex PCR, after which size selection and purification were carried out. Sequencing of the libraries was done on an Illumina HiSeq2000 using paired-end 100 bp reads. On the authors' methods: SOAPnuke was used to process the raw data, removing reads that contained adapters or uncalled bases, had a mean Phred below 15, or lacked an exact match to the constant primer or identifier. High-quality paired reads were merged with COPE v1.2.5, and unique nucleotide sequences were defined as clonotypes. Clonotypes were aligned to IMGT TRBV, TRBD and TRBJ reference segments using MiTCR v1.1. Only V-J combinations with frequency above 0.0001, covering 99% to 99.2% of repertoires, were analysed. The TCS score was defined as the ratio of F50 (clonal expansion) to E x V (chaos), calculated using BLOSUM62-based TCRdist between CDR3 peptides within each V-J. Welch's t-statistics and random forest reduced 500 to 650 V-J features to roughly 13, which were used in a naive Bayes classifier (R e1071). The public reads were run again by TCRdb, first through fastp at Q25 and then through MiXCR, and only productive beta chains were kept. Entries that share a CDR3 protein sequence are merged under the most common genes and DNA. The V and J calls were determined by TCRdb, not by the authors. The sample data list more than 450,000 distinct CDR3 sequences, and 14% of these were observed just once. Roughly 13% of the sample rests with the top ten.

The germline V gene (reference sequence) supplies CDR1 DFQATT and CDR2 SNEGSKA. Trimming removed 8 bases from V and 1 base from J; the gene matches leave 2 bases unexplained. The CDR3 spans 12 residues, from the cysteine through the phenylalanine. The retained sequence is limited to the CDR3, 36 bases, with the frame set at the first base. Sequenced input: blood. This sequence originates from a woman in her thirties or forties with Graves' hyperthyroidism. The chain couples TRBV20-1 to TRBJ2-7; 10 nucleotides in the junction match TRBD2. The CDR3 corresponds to CSSGRGSYEQYF. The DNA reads TGCAGTAGCGGGAGGGGGTCCTACGAGCAGTACTTC.